These T cell receptor beta chains were read from a single sample in a study of blood T cell repertoires in COVID-19. The assay was immunoSEQ multiplex PCR, and TCRdb's table has in-frame clones only and misses some. The sample lists more than 300,000 clones, 87% occurring once. The sample taken for sequencing was peripheral blood. The receptors derive from a woman in her twenties or thirties with COVID-19, enrolled during active disease. Each CDR3 is given with its conserved first and last residue. The order of the fields is clone size, V gene, J gene, D gene, CDR3 length, CDR3 protein, CDR3 DNA. D genes are given only for firm matches. Size is omitted from some rows. Given values are once, few, many or a class for expanded clones.

clone size: -; V gene: TRBV27; J gene: TRBJ1-4; D gene: -; CDR3 length: 13; CDR3 protein: CASKTATNEKLFF; CDR3 DNA: TGTGCCAGCAAGACAGCAACTAATGAAAAACTGTTTTTT
clone size: once; V gene: TRBV4-1; J gene: TRBJ1-5; D gene: -; CDR3 length: 14; CDR3 protein: CASSQEWDKFTQHF; CDR3 DNA: TGCGCCAGCAGCCAAGAGTGGGACAAGTTTACCCAGCATTTT
clone size: once; V gene: TRBV7-2; J gene: TRBJ2-3; D gene: TRBD2; CDR3 length: 17; CDR3 protein: CASSRGPSGRNTDTQYF; CDR3 DNA: TGTGCCAGCAGCCGCGGGCCTAGCGGGCGGAACACAGATACGCAGTATTTT
clone size: -; V gene: TRBV5-1; J gene: TRBJ2-7; D gene: TRBD2; CDR3 length: 13; CDR3 protein: CASSPGLAREQYF; CDR3 DNA: TGCGCCAGCAGCCCCGGACTAGCTCGCGAGCAGTACTTC
clone size: -; V gene: TRBV24-1; J gene: TRBJ1-2; D gene: TRBD1; CDR3 length: 15; CDR3 protein: CATSDPGQGDGGYTF; CDR3 DNA: TGTGCCACCAGTGATCCGGGACAGGGGGATGGTGGCTACACCTTC
clone size: -; V gene: TRBV6-5; J gene: TRBJ2-7; D gene: -; CDR3 length: 11; CDR3 protein: CASSNTGEQYF; CDR3 DNA: TGTGCCAGCAGCAACACAGGGGAGCAGTACTTC
clone size: -; V gene: TRBV5-1; J gene: TRBJ2-1; D gene: -; CDR3 length: 15; CDR3 protein: CASSLSGTNYNEQFF; CDR3 DNA: TGCGCCAGCAGCTTGAGCGGGACAAACTACAATGAGCAGTTCTTC
clone size: -; V gene: TRBV2; J gene: TRBJ2-3; D gene: TRBD2; CDR3 length: 15; CDR3 protein: CASTLEASGRDTQYF; CDR3 DNA: TGTGCCAGCACCCTGGAGGCTAGCGGGAGGGATACGCAGTATTTT
clone size: -; V gene: TRBV7-6; J gene: TRBJ2-5; D gene: -; CDR3 length: 15; CDR3 protein: CASSLGLELQETQYF; CDR3 DNA: TGTGCCAGCAGCTTAGGGCTGGAGCTCCAGGAGACCCAGTACTTC
clone size: -; V gene: TRBV19; J gene: TRBJ2-7; D gene: TRBD2; CDR3 length: 13; CDR3 protein: CASSTGLAGAQYF; CDR3 DNA: TGTGCCAGTAGTACTGGACTAGCGGGAGCTCAGTACTTC
clone size: -; V gene: TRBV5-5; J gene: TRBJ1-1; D gene: -; CDR3 length: 15; CDR3 protein: CASSLGAGRESEAFF; CDR3 DNA: TGTGCCAGCAGCTTGGGGGCCGGACGGGAGTCTGAAGCTTTCTTT
clone size: -; V gene: TRBV25-1; J gene: TRBJ1-4; D gene: -; CDR3 length: 13; CDR3 protein: CASRDSFSEKLFF; CDR3 DNA: TGTGCCAGCCGCGACAGTTTCAGTGAAAAACTGTTTTTT
clone size: -; V gene: TRBV5-1; J gene: TRBJ2-3; D gene: -; CDR3 length: 13; CDR3 protein: CASSFDSADTQYF; CDR3 DNA: TGCGCCAGCAGCTTTGATAGCGCAGATACGCAGTATTTT
clone size: -; V gene: TRBV7-2; J gene: TRBJ2-5; D gene: TRBD2; CDR3 length: 15; CDR3 protein: CASRPTSGDFETQYF; CDR3 DNA: TGTGCCAGCAGACCAACTAGCGGGGACTTCGAGACCCAGTACTTC
clone size: -; V gene: TRBV25-1; J gene: TRBJ1-1; D gene: -; CDR3 length: 13; CDR3 protein: CASSGAGQGEAFF; CDR3 DNA: TGTGCCAGCAGTGGCGCGGGGCAGGGTGAAGCTTTCTTT
clone size: -; V gene: TRBV11-3; J gene: TRBJ2-2; D gene: -; CDR3 length: 15; CDR3 protein: CASSLGPANTGELFF; CDR3 DNA: TGTGCCAGCAGCTTAGGTCCCGCGAACACCGGGGAGCTGTTTTTT
clone size: -; V gene: TRBV7-6; J gene: TRBJ1-4; D gene: TRBD1; CDR3 length: 16; CDR3 protein: CASSLAGGQGRGKLFF; CDR3 DNA: TGTGCCAGCAGCTTAGCAGGGGGACAGGGGAGAGGAAAACTGTTTTTT
clone size: -; V gene: TRBV15; J gene: TRBJ2-7; D gene: -; CDR3 length: 15; CDR3 protein: CATSREGRASYEQYF; CDR3 DNA: TGTGCCACCAGCAGAGAGGGCAGGGCCTCCTACGAGCAGTACTTC
clone size: -; V gene: TRBV11-2; J gene: TRBJ1-1; D gene: TRBD1; CDR3 length: 15; CDR3 protein: CASSSAGTGTFEAFF; CDR3 DNA: TGTGCCAGCAGCTCCGCCGGGACAGGGACTTTTGAAGCTTTCTTT
clone size: -; V gene: TRBV7-2; J gene: TRBJ2-5; D gene: TRBD2; CDR3 length: 16; CDR3 protein: CASSLGPSGSTGTQYF; CDR3 DNA: TGTGCCAGCAGCTTGGGCCCTAGCGGGAGTACGGGGACCCAGTACTTC
clone size: once; V gene: TRBV24-1; J gene: TRBJ2-5; D gene: -; CDR3 length: 13; CDR3 protein: CATSVTGQETQYF; CDR3 DNA: TGTGCCACCAGTGTGACAGGCCAAGAGACCCAGTACTTC
clone size: -; V gene: TRBV11-3; J gene: TRBJ2-7; D gene: TRBD1; CDR3 length: 15; CDR3 protein: CASSLGPGQGNEQYF; CDR3 DNA: TGTGCCAGCAGCTTAGGTCCGGGACAGGGTAACGAGCAGTACTTC
clone size: -; V gene: TRBV9; J gene: TRBJ2-3; D gene: TRBD2; CDR3 length: 17; CDR3 protein: CASSGGLAGEVTDTQYF; CDR3 DNA: TGTGCCAGCAGCGGGGGACTAGCGGGAGAGGTCACAGATACGCAGTATTTT
clone size: once; V gene: TRBV4-3; J gene: TRBJ2-7; D gene: -; CDR3 length: 15; CDR3 protein: CASSQGIAGGYEQYF; CDR3 DNA: TGCGCCAGCAGCCAAGGGATCGCGGGCGGCTACGAGCAGTACTTC
clone size: -; V gene: TRBV7-9; J gene: TRBJ2-3; D gene: -; CDR3 length: 16; CDR3 protein: CASSFFAGPGTDTQYF; CDR3 DNA: TGTGCCAGCAGCTTCTTCGCGGGGCCGGGGACAGATACGCAGTATTTT
clone size: -; V gene: TRBV18; J gene: TRBJ2-7; D gene: TRBD1; CDR3 length: 17; CDR3 protein: CASSLDRFGLISYEQYF; CDR3 DNA: TGTGCCAGCTCCCTGGACAGGTTCGGCCTAATCTCCTACGAGCAGTACTTC
clone size: -; V gene: TRBV28; J gene: TRBJ1-2; D gene: -; CDR3 length: 12; CDR3 protein: CASSRTPYGYTF; CDR3 DNA: TGTGCCAGCAGTCGTACTCCCTATGGCTACACCTTC
clone size: -; V gene: TRBV6-5; J gene: TRBJ1-1; D gene: TRBD1; CDR3 length: 11; CDR3 protein: CASKRTGEAFF; CDR3 DNA: TGTGCCAGCAAGCGGACAGGGGAAGCTTTCTTT
clone size: -; V gene: TRBV7-4; J gene: TRBJ1-5; D gene: TRBD1; CDR3 length: 14; CDR3 protein: CASSWDRPNQPQHF; CDR3 DNA: TGTGCCAGCAGCTGGGACAGGCCTAATCAGCCCCAGCATTTT
clone size: -; V gene: TRBV9; J gene: TRBJ2-7; D gene: -; CDR3 length: 15; CDR3 protein: CASSVDGGYVYEQYF; CDR3 DNA: TGTGCCAGCAGCGTAGATGGCGGGTATGTGTACGAGCAGTACTTC
clone size: -; V gene: TRBV11-2; J gene: TRBJ1-1; D gene: -; CDR3 length: 12; CDR3 protein: CASSSRETEAFF; CDR3 DNA: TGTGCCAGCAGCTCCAGGGAAACTGAAGCTTTCTTT
clone size: once; V gene: TRBV7-2; J gene: TRBJ1-3; D gene: -; CDR3 length: 16; CDR3 protein: CASSILRATSGNTIYF; CDR3 DNA: TGTGCCAGCAGCATCCTCAGGGCCACCTCTGGAAACACCATATATTTT
clone size: -; V gene: TRBV5-6; J gene: TRBJ1-5; D gene: -; CDR3 length: 15; CDR3 protein: CASSLIGSSNQPQHF; CDR3 DNA: TGTGCCAGCAGCTTGATCGGGAGTAGCAATCAGCCCCAGCATTTT
clone size: -; V gene: TRBV18; J gene: TRBJ1-2; D gene: -; CDR3 length: 13; CDR3 protein: CASSGDTHYGYTF; CDR3 DNA: TGTGCCAGCTCCGGGGACACTCACTATGGCTACACCTTC
clone size: few; V gene: TRBV29-1; J gene: TRBJ1-2; D gene: TRBD1; CDR3 length: 13; CDR3 protein: CSGRTGTEGGYTF; CDR3 DNA: TGCAGCGGGAGGACAGGGACCGAAGGTGGCTACACCTTC
clone size: -; V gene: TRBV9; J gene: TRBJ1-2; D gene: TRBD1; CDR3 length: 14; CDR3 protein: CASSETGTDYGYTF; CDR3 DNA: TGTGCCAGCAGCGAGACCGGGACAGACTATGGCTACACCTTC
clone size: -; V gene: TRBV9; J gene: TRBJ1-6; D gene: -; CDR3 length: 17; CDR3 protein: CASSVVDGLSYNSPLHF; CDR3 DNA: TGTGCCAGCAGCGTAGTCGACGGACTCTCCTATAATTCACCCCTCCACTTT
clone size: -; V gene: TRBV2; J gene: TRBJ2-5; D gene: -; CDR3 length: 16; CDR3 protein: CASSGEILTSQETQYF; CDR3 DNA: TGTGCCAGCAGTGGGGAAATATTGACTAGCCAAGAGACCCAGTACTTC
clone size: once; V gene: TRBV6-1; J gene: TRBJ2-3; D gene: -; CDR3 length: 13; CDR3 protein: CASSEEIQHTQYF; CDR3 DNA: TGTGCCAGCAGTGAAGAGATACAACATACGCAGTATTTT
clone size: -; V gene: TRBV7-9; J gene: TRBJ2-7; D gene: -; CDR3 length: 13; CDR3 protein: CASSFDYNYEQYF; CDR3 DNA: TGTGCCAGCAGCTTCGACTATAACTACGAGCAGTACTTC
clone size: -; V gene: TRBV5-6; J gene: TRBJ2-7; D gene: TRBD2; CDR3 length: 15; CDR3 protein: CASSYSGGRVSEQYF; CDR3 DNA: TGTGCCAGCAGCTACTCCGGAGGGAGGGTATCCGAGCAGTACTTC
clone size: -; V gene: TRBV6-5; J gene: TRBJ2-7; D gene: TRBD1; CDR3 length: 12; CDR3 protein: CASTLTGGEQYF; CDR3 DNA: TGTGCCAGCACTCTGACAGGGGGCGAGCAGTACTTC
clone size: -; V gene: TRBV2; J gene: TRBJ2-3; D gene: TRBD1; CDR3 length: 15; CDR3 protein: CASSETRTGADTQYF; CDR3 DNA: TGTGCCAGCAGTGAAACACGGACAGGGGCAGATACGCAGTATTTT
clone size: -; V gene: TRBV18; J gene: TRBJ2-3; D gene: -; CDR3 length: 16; CDR3 protein: CASSPLLEVHTDTQYF; CDR3 DNA: TGTGCCAGCTCACCACTTTTAGAGGTTCACACAGATACGCAGTATTTT
clone size: -; V gene: TRBV19; J gene: TRBJ2-1; D gene: -; CDR3 length: 13; CDR3 protein: CASSILSAGEQFF; CDR3 DNA: TGTGCCAGTAGTATCCTCTCGGCGGGAGAGCAGTTCTTC
clone size: -; V gene: TRBV2; J gene: TRBJ2-7; D gene: TRBD2; CDR3 length: 14; CDR3 protein: CASSVGLAGGEQYF; CDR3 DNA: TGTGCCAGCAGTGTGGGACTAGCGGGAGGCGAGCAGTACTTC
clone size: -; V gene: TRBV28; J gene: TRBJ2-1; D gene: TRBD2; CDR3 length: 15; CDR3 protein: CASSPMTSGRKEQFF; CDR3 DNA: TGTGCCAGCAGTCCGATGACTAGCGGGAGAAAAGAGCAGTTCTTC
clone size: -; V gene: TRBV11-2; J gene: TRBJ2-5; D gene: TRBD2; CDR3 length: 15; CDR3 protein: CASSLGWAGGETQYF; CDR3 DNA: TGTGCCAGCAGCTTAGGTTGGGCGGGAGGCGAGACCCAGTACTTC
clone size: -; V gene: TRBV5-1; J gene: TRBJ2-1; D gene: TRBD1; CDR3 length: 16; CDR3 protein: CASSLISQGARNEQFF; CDR3 DNA: TGCGCCAGCAGCTTGATTTCACAGGGGGCGCGGAATGAGCAGTTCTTC
clone size: -; V gene: TRBV14; J gene: TRBJ2-3; D gene: -; CDR3 length: 16; CDR3 protein: CASSHPRGVLVDTQYF; CDR3 DNA: TGTGCCAGCAGCCATCCGCGAGGAGTCTTGGTAGATACGCAGTATTTT
clone size: few; V gene: TRBV3-1/TRBV3-2; J gene: TRBJ2-1; D gene: TRBD2; CDR3 length: 19; CDR3 protein: CASSQDPASGRGVYNEQFF; CDR3 DNA: TGTGCCAGCAGCCAAGATCCTGCTAGCGGTCGCGGGGTATACAATGAGCAGTTCTTC
clone size: -; V gene: TRBV27; J gene: TRBJ2-1; D gene: -; CDR3 length: 16; CDR3 protein: CASSLSGGRRNNEQFF; CDR3 DNA: TGTGCCAGCAGTTTATCGGGGGGGCGGAGGAACAATGAGCAGTTCTTC
clone size: -; V gene: TRBV5-4; J gene: TRBJ2-1; D gene: TRBD2; CDR3 length: 16; CDR3 protein: CASSYNPGLAGREQFF; CDR3 DNA: TGTGCCAGCAGCTACAACCCGGGACTAGCGGGAAGGGAGCAGTTCTTC
clone size: once; V gene: TRBV27; J gene: TRBJ1-2; D gene: -; CDR3 length: 14; CDR3 protein: CASSFRTATYGYTF; CDR3 DNA: TGTGCCAGCAGTTTCCGGACAGCGACATATGGCTACACCTTC
clone size: -; V gene: TRBV18; J gene: TRBJ2-5; D gene: -; CDR3 length: 13; CDR3 protein: CASSHSREKTQYF; CDR3 DNA: TGTGCCAGCTCACATTCACGAGAGAAGACCCAGTACTTC